This T cell receptor beta chain was found in a study of a mutant IDH1 vaccine in newly diagnosed glioma. On the study more broadly: Sex distribution of treated patients was about 60% male and roughly 38% female; mean age was 40.4 years.

Indicated time point: baseline, week 1 (first vaccination visit). Treatment here: pre-vaccination baseline after standard-of-care therapy. Each tumor in the donors was a new WHO grade 3 or 4 astrocytoma, IDH1-mutant and ATRX-lost. Study-wide findings and caveats: Any relationship between pseudoprogression and changes in top peripheral T cell clonotypes seemed absent.

A remark on this clone: Its antigen is still unknown.

Trimming stripped 0 bases from V and 4 bases from J, with 10 bases between. CDR3 length: 14 amino acids. Germline V gene data show CDR1 as MNHEY and CDR2 as SMNVEV (reference sequence). Generated by immunoSEQ multiplex PCR, the TCRdb table keeps only in-frame clones and is missing some. This sample has around 54,000 clones, with 65% to 85% found just once. Sequencing used PBMCs, obtained from a glioma patient treated with radiotherapy, temozolomide or both. This chain connects TRBV27 to TRBJ2-7; the D call may be TRBD1 or TRBD2 (5 bases each). The receptor's source is a man in his late teens or twenties with glioma. CDR3 residues: CASSLSAGRYEQYF. CDR3 in DNA: TGTGCCAGCAGTTTATCGGCAGGGAGATACGAGCAGTACTTC.